The 29 T cell receptor beta chains presented below share a single source sample, sequenced in a study of molecular identifiers for immune sequencing clone quantification. TCRdb independently ran MiXCR on the PCR reads; one entry per CDR3 protein. The sample carries hundreds of thousands of distinct CDR3 sequences, around a fifth recorded once. Sample: naive CD8+ T cells from blood, with Jurkat cell RNA spiked in. As for subset: FACS-sorted CD8+CD4-CCR7+CD45RA+ naive T cells. These receptors were collected from a human donor in good health. Some libraries in this study had Jurkat cell RNA spiked in.

This clonotype was seen at least ten times. The chain employs TRBV27 and TRBJ1-5; TRBD1 matches 10 bases. Germline CDR1 reads MNHEY; CDR2 reads SMNVEV (reference sequence). The CDR3 totals 14 residues. J lost 9 bases, V lost 6 bases, and 8 bases had no gene match. The CDR3 sequence: CASRPGQGTGPQHF. The CDR3, as DNA: TGTGCCAGCAGGCCGGGACAGGGGACCGGGCCCCAGCATTTT.

This clonotype came up a few times. CDR3 region: CASSTTLGGLVAEAFF. DNA of the CDR3: TGTGCCAGCAGTACAACCTTGGGGGGGCTTGTGGCTGAAGCTTTCTTT. The chain employs TRBV7-6 and TRBJ1-1; tentative D call: TRBD1 (6 bases). The CDR3 has 16 amino acids. V was shortened by 6 bases and J by 6 bases, with 23 bases between the two germline ends. Per the germline V gene, CDR1 is SGHVS and CDR2 is FNYEAQ.

This clonotype was counted ten times or more. The chain couples TRBV30 to TRBJ2-7; no firm D call. Germline V CDR1 and CDR2: GTSNPN, SVGIG (reference sequence). This CDR3 comprises 12 residues. The V and J ends lost 2 bases and 0 bases respectively, with 5 bases between them. CDR3 loop: CAWSPTSYEQYF. Here the CDR3 DNA reads TGTGCCTGGAGTCCCACCTCCTACGAGCAGTACTTC.

Ten or more counts support this clonotype. This chain uses TRBV4-1 with TRBJ2-7; TRBD1 agrees at 9 bases. CDR3 length equals 14 residues. The germline V gene encodes CDR1 MGHRA and CDR2 YSYEKL. The J segment lost 2 bases and the V segment lost 4 bases, leaving 3 bases of the junction unmatched. Written as DNA, the CDR3 is TGCGCCAGCAGCCGGGGGACAGGGACCTACGAGCAGTACTTC. This gives the protein CASSRGTGTYEQYF.

This clonotype occurred a few times. This sequence joins TRBV28 and TRBJ2-7; D not certain. The CDR3 runs 13 residues. V dropped 3 bases and J dropped 0 bases, with 6 bases sitting between them. From germline, CDR1 is MDHEN and CDR2 SYDVKM. The CDR3 nucleotides are TGTGCCAGCAGTTTTCACAGCTCCTACGAGCAGTACTTC. Translated, it gives CASSFHSSYEQYF.

V gene TRBV7-9 combines with J gene TRBJ2-2; D remains unclear. This CDR3 region has 16 residues. Trimming stripped 1 base from V and 2 bases from J, with 11 bases between. Germline values: CDR1 SEHNR, CDR2 FQNEAQ (reference sequence). The CDR3 sequence is CASSLGWQDNTGELFF. The DNA for the CDR3 is TGTGCCAGCAGCTTAGGGTGGCAGGACAACACCGGGGAGCTGTTTTTT.

As regards this clonotype: A much more abundant neighbour one base away suggests this may be a read error. V is TRBV6-2 or TRBV6-3 and J is TRBJ2-3; perhaps TRBD2 as D (5 bases). The CDR3 runs 13 residues. Looked up from germline, CDR1 is MNHEY and CDR2 is SVGEGT. The CDR3 spells CACSYVGADTQYF. Here the CDR3 DNA reads TGTGCCTGCAGTTACGTCGGGGCAGATACGCAGTATTTT.

This clonotype was picked up many times. The chain carries TRBV28 and TRBJ2-5; maybe TRBD2 (5 bases). Germline CDR1 reads MDHEN; CDR2 reads SYDVKM. Trimming stripped 7 bases from V and 6 bases from J, with 18 bases between. The CDR3 runs 14 residues. The CDR3 sequence: CASKEGSIGKTQYF. DNA of the CDR3: TGTGCCAGCAAAGAGGGTAGCATTGGGAAGACCCAGTACTTC. The full variable domain, its missing parts supplied by reference TRBV28 and TRBJ2-5, is DVKVTQSSRYLVKRTGEKVFLECVQDMDHENMFWYRQDPGLGLRLIYFSYDVKMKEKGDIPEGYSVSREKKERFSLILESASTNQTSMYLCASKEGSIGKTQYFGPGTRLLVL.

This clonotype was counted ten times or more. V usage is TRBV5-1 and J usage is TRBJ2-3, with 14 bases identical to TRBD2. The CDR3 is made up of 18 amino acids. Germline CDR1 is SGHRS and CDR2 is YFSETQ. V lost 4 bases, J lost 6 bases, and 13 bases stayed unmatched. The CDR3 coding sequence is TGCGCCAGCAGCCATCTGGGGACTAGCGGGAGATCTTTGGATACGCAGTATTTT. Residues: CASSHLGTSGRSLDTQYF.

This clonotype was seen repeatedly, ten times or more. The genes are TRBV7-6 and TRBJ1-5; tentative D call: TRBD1 (6 bases). V was shortened by 5 bases and J by 1 base, with 9 bases between the two germline ends. Germline V gene data show CDR1 as SGHVS and CDR2 as FNYEAQ. This CDR3 comprises 14 residues. Written as DNA, the CDR3 is TGTGCCAGCAGCCCAGGGGAAAGCAATCAGCCCCAGCATTTT. Protein sequence: CASSPGESNQPQHF.

Ten or more counts support this clonotype. This chain uses TRBV4-3 with TRBJ2-7; unclear D gene. Deletions cut 4 bases from V and 2 bases from J, with 9 bases between. Germline CDR1 and CDR2: LGHNA and YSLEER. The CDR3 is made up of 13 amino acids. The CDR3 DNA is TGCGCCAGCAGCCTCGTCGGTACCTACGAGCAGTACTTC. Encoded protein: CASSLVGTYEQYF.

At least ten counts were recorded for this clonotype. The V call is TRBV6-2 or TRBV6-3, the J call TRBJ2-7, with 7 bases that match TRBD1. After removal of 7 bases from V and 0 bases from J, the junction contained 6 bases not matched to a gene. Germline values: CDR1 MNHEY, CDR2 SVGEGT. The CDR3 is made up of 14 amino acids. The CDR3 region has the DNA TGTGCCAGCAATGCCCGGGACAGCTCCTACGAGCAGTACTTC. This codes for CASNARDSSYEQYF.

This clonotype has just a few counts. The chain carries TRBV19 and TRBJ1-5; D is possibly TRBD1 (6 bases). V lost 10 bases, J lost 5 bases, and 12 bases lay in between. The CDR3 runs 12 residues. The germline V gene has CDR1 LNHDA and CDR2 SQIVND (reference sequence). CDR3 nucleotides: TGTGCCACCCGAGGGGGGTATCAGCCCCAGCATTTT. This codes for CATRGGYQPQHF. The entire variable domain, with the rest obtained from reference TRBV19 and TRBJ1-5, is as follows: DGGITQSPKYLFRKEGQNVTLSCEQNLNHDAMYWYRQDPGQGLRLIYYSQIVNDFQKGDIAEGYSVSREKKESFPLTVTSAQKNPTAFYLCATRGGYQPQHFGDGTRLSIL.

This clonotype turned up a few times. This chain joins TRBV12-3 or TRBV12-4 and TRBJ2-7, with TRBD1 matching over 8 bases. V dropped 4 bases and J dropped 6; count of bases not matched to a gene: 11. CDR3 length equals 15 residues. Here the CDR3 reads CASSYSGTGVSEQYF. Here the CDR3 DNA reads TGTGCCAGCAGTTATTCCGGGACAGGAGTCTCCGAGCAGTACTTC.

As concerns this clonotype: A read error is likely, as this CDR3 ends without the conserved phenylalanine or tryptophan. This chain links TRBV24-1 with TRBJ2-1, with D unresolved. This CDR3 is 13 amino acids long. Trimming removed 3 bases from V and 4 bases from J, with 6 bases in between. The germline V gene has CDR1 KGHDR and CDR2 SFDVKD. The CDR3 DNA is TGTGCCACCAGTGATCTCAAGTACAATGAGCAGTTCCTC. Translating it yields CATSDLKYNEQFL.

In this sample, this clonotype turned up many times. The genes are TRBV2 and TRBJ2-7, with D perhaps given as TRBD1 or TRBD2 (5 bases each). The CDR3 covers 16 residues. In germline, CDR1 is SNHLY, CDR2 FYNNEI. The V end was cut by 1 base, the J end by 1 base, with 14 bases between. The CDR3 spells CASSEGGAATSYEQYF. CDR3 bases: TGTGCCAGCAGTGAAGGAGGGGCGGCGACTTCCTACGAGCAGTACTTC.

This clonotype came up many times. The chain employs TRBV7-3 and TRBJ2-2; D remains ambiguous. V was trimmed by 5 bases and J by 4 bases, leaving 5 bases between them. Germline V gene sequence: CDR1 SGHTA, CDR2 FQGTGA. The CDR3 is made up of 12 amino acids. CDR3 bases: TGTGCCAGCAGCCCAACCACCGGGGAGCTGTTTTTT. This gives the protein CASSPTTGELFF.

This clonotype was picked up a small number of times. CDR3 loop: CASSLPGNYGYTF. For the CDR3, the DNA is TGTGCCAGCAGTTTACCAGGGAACTATGGCTACACCTTC. The genes are TRBV12-3 or TRBV12-4 and TRBJ1-2; a weak D match, TRBD1 (5 bases). This CDR3 comprises 13 residues. V was pared by 2 bases and J by 2 bases, with 6 bases between.

This clonotype has a count of ten or more. The chain joins TRBV24-1 to TRBJ2-6; no clear D gene. V was clipped by 4 bases and J by 3 bases, with 6 bases between them. The CDR3 extends over 14 amino acids. Germline V CDR1 and CDR2: KGHDR, SFDVKD. The CDR3 is CATSDPLGANVLTF. CDR3 nucleotide sequence: TGTGCCACCAGTGACCCCCTTGGGGCCAACGTCCTGACTTTC.

This clonotype was found many times. The CDR3 here is CAWSGVAPRFTGELFF. The CDR3 nucleotides are TGTGCCTGGAGTGGGGTGGCGCCTCGATTCACCGGGGAGCTGTTTTTT. V gene TRBV30 combines with J gene TRBJ2-2; no clear D. V was pared by 1 base and J by 4 bases, with 16 bases between. CDR1 is GTSNPN, CDR2 SVGIG, per germline (reference sequence). The CDR3 runs to 16 residues.

J is TRBJ2-3 and V is TRBV30, with D possibly matching TRBD2 (6 bases). V lost 3 bases and J lost 10, with 11 bases in between. Germline values: CDR1 GTSNPN, CDR2 SVGIG (reference sequence). There are 11 residues in the CDR3. CDR3 residues: CAWRGGVPQYF. The CDR3 nucleotides read TGTGCCTGGAGAGGCGGGGTACCGCAGTATTTT.

As regards this clonotype: Since a much larger clone is just one base distant, this may be a read error. The V gene is TRBV19, the J gene TRBJ2-7; D unresolved. In germline, CDR1 is LNHDA, CDR2 SQIVND (reference sequence). The V gene lost 4 bases and the J gene lost 0 bases, with 10 bases spanning the gap. CDR3 length equals 14 residues. This CDR3 is CASSTAGFSYEQYF. The CDR3 region has the DNA TGTGCCAGTAGTACAGCAGGTTTCTCCTACGAGCAGTACTTC.

This clonotype was counted ten times or more. The J gene is TRBJ2-3, the V gene TRBV25-1; 9 bases are shared with TRBD2. With 5 bases clipped from V and 2 bases from J, the junction kept 5 bases outside the gene matches. Germline loops: CDR1 MGHDK, CDR2 SYGVNS. This CDR3 has 15 residues. Here the CDR3 reads CASSSSGVDTDTQYF. CDR3 nucleotides: TGTGCCAGCAGTTCTAGCGGGGTTGACACAGATACGCAGTATTTT. Using reference TRBV25-1 and TRBJ2-3 for the parts outside the CDR3, the full variable domain is EADIYQTPRYLVIGTGKKITLECSQTMGHDKMYWYQQDPGMELHLIHYSYGVNSTEKGDLSSESTVSRIRTEHFPLTLESARPSHTSQYLCASSSSGVDTDTQYFGPGTRLTVL.

The sample holds many counts of this clonotype. The chain is built from TRBV7-9 and TRBJ2-7; D is possibly TRBD2 (6 bases). Germline V gene data show CDR1 as SEHNR and CDR2 as FQNEAQ (reference sequence). The CDR3 extends over 15 amino acids. Trimming cost V 7 bases and J 3 bases, with 19 bases left between them. The CDR3 sequence is CASNNGGDGSYEQYF. Here the CDR3 DNA reads TGTGCCAGCAACAACGGCGGGGACGGGAGCTACGAGCAGTACTTC.

This clonotype was counted ten times or more. The chain joins TRBV28 to TRBJ2-7; 8 nucleotides agree with TRBD2. Trimming at V came to 6 bases and at J to 0 bases, leaving 13 bases not matched to a gene. Germline CDR1 and CDR2: MDHEN and SYDVKM. CDR3 size: 17 residues. The CDR3 DNA reads TGTGCCAGCAGCAGTTTAGTATTGCGGGAGGCCTCCTACGAGCAGTACTTC. It is translated as CASSSLVLREASYEQYF.

This clonotype came up many times. The rearrangement uses TRBV9 and TRBJ1-1; D not certain. The CDR3 contains 12 residues. The germline V gene encodes CDR1 SGDLS and CDR2 YYNGEE. V was cut by 4 bases and J by 8 bases, with 12 bases left in between. DNA for the CDR3: TGTGCCAGCAGCCCGGTCGTGGACGAAGCTTTCTTT. Protein sequence: CASSPVVDEAFF.

This clonotype was found a few times. The chain is built from TRBV14 and TRBJ2-1; D may correspond to TRBD1 or TRBD2 (5 bases each). V lost 2 bases to trimming and J lost 9 bases, with 17 bases between them. There are 15 residues in the CDR3. CDR1 and CDR2 (germline): SGHDN, FVKESK. The CDR3 DNA is TGTGCCAGCAGCCAACGGGACCCATCCGGCGGTGAGCAGTTCTTC. Amino acid sequence: CASSQRDPSGGEQFF. The variable domain in full, completed from reference TRBV14 and TRBJ2-1, reads EAGVTQFPSHSVIEKGQTVTLRCDPISGHDNLYWYRRVMGKEIKFLLHFVKESKQDESGMPNNRFLAERTGGTYSTLKVQPAELEDSGVYFCASSQRDPSGGEQFFGPGTRLTVL.

The chain couples TRBV4-3 to TRBJ2-1; 9 bases match TRBD2. CDR3 length equals 16 residues. The V and J ends lost 4 bases and 4 bases, in that order; junction bases with no gene match: 8. The germline CDR1 and CDR2 sequences are LGHNA and YSLEER. In DNA, the CDR3 is TGCGCCAGCAGCCCAAGTAGCGGGAGTTGGTACAATGAGCAGTTCTTC. Translating it yields CASSPSSGSWYNEQFF.

This clonotype was observed at least ten times. This chain connects TRBV4-1 to TRBJ1-2; D is ambiguous. This CDR3 is built from 13 residues. CDR1 MGHRA and CDR2 YSYEKL come from the germline V gene. The V gene lost 1 base and the J gene lost 4 bases, with 7 bases spanning the gap. CDR3 protein: CASSQVQSYGYTF. CDR3 coding DNA: TGCGCCAGCAGCCAAGTTCAGTCCTATGGCTACACCTTC.